The entry below describes one T cell receptor beta chain. The antigen remains undetermined. TCRdb ran MiXCR on the 5' RACE reads and lists one entry per CDR3 protein. The sample consists of more than 400,000 distinct CDR3 sequences, approximately 14% of them appearing once. This record comes from a study of identical twins. Study-wide results and limits: Cord blood's abundant beta clonotypes had fewer insertions, unlike memory repertoires. Beta out-of-frame sequences showed weaker excess sharing between twins.

V was pared by 4 bases and J by 3 bases, with 10 bases between. CDR1 is ENHRY and CDR2 is SYGVKD in the germline V gene. This CDR3 contains 14 residues. Another study also made use of these data, one on yellow fever vaccine responses in identical twins.

The genes are TRBV10-3 and TRBJ1-5; D possibly corresponds to TRBD1 (6 bases). Material for sequencing was CD4+ T cells sorted from blood. This clonotype originated in a young woman in good health. This CDR3 is CAISAGQLNQPQHF. The CDR3 DNA reads as TGTGCCATCAGTGCGGGACAACTCAATCAGCCCCAGCATTTT.